A single sample is the source of the 25 T cell receptor beta chains below, sequenced in a study of OX40 agonist ivuxolimab in advanced cancers. TCRdb's copy holds only in-frame clones and misses some; the assay was immunoSEQ multiplex PCR. The table includes tens of thousands of clones, over 70% detected once. Material: CD4+ or CD8+ T cells sorted from blood, obtained in a trial of the OX40 agonist ivuxolimab. Receptor source: an adult with an advanced solid tumor such as melanoma, head and neck, liver or kidney cancer.

This sequence joins TRBV28 and TRBJ2-7; D may be TRBD2 (5 bases). Per the germline V gene, CDR1 is MDHEN and CDR2 is SYDVKM. Between the trimmed V and J ends, which lost 7 bases and 4 bases, there was a span of 14 bases. This CDR3 has 13 amino acids. DNA for the CDR3: TGTGCCAGCACCTCGCCGTCGGGGTACGAGCAGTACTTC. It yields the protein CASTSPSGYEQYF.

This clone was counted between two and nine times. V usage is TRBV6-5 and J usage is TRBJ1-5; D call uncertain. Germline CDR1 is MNHEY and CDR2 is SVGAGI. CDR3 size: 13 residues. Trimming removed 2 bases from V and 2 bases from J, with 4 bases in between. CDR3 nucleotides: TGTGCCAGCAGTTACAAGGGCAATCAGCCCCAGCATTTT. Amino acids: CASSYKGNQPQHF.

This clone occurred a few times. V usage is TRBV29-1 and J usage is TRBJ1-1, with D unclear. Trimming took off 4 bases at V and 4 bases at J, with 13 bases between the two ends. This CDR3 has 13 amino acids. Germline lookup yields CDR1 SQVTM and CDR2 ANQGSEA. DNA of the CDR3: TGCAGCGTTGCCACCCTCTTGAGCACTGAAGCTTTCTTT. This codes for CSVATLLSTEAFF.

This chain joins TRBV11-2 and TRBJ1-4; tentatively, D is TRBD1 (5 bases). This CDR3 region has 15 residues. V lost 5 bases, J lost 0 bases, and 10 bases lay in between. Germline loops: CDR1 SGHAT, CDR2 FQNNGV. In DNA form, the CDR3 reads TGTGCCAGCAGCCGACAGACCGCAACTAATGAAAAACTGTTTTTT. Protein sequence: CASSRQTATNEKLFF. Combining the CDR3 with reference TRBV11-2 and TRBJ1-4 gives the whole variable domain EAGVAQSPRYKIIEKRQSVAFWCNPISGHATLYWYQQILGQGPKLLIQFQNNGVVDDSQLPKDRFSAERLKGVDSTLKIQPAKLEDSAVYLCASSRQTATNEKLFFGSGTQLSVL.

In DNA, the CDR3 is TGTGCCAGTTCAACAGGGTACTACGAGCAGTACTTC. This encodes CASSTGYYEQYF. The rearrangement uses TRBV19 and TRBJ2-7, with D tentatively TRBD1 (6 bases). Germline loops: CDR1 LNHDA, CDR2 SQIVND (reference sequence). Trimming left V 8 bases short and J 3 bases short, with 11 bases between. The CDR3 loop spans 12 amino acids.

This chain joins TRBV27 and TRBJ2-1; 9 bases are shared with TRBD1. With V trimmed by 5 bases and J by 6 bases, 8 bases remained unmatched. Germline V gene data show CDR1 as MNHEY and CDR2 as SMNVEV (reference sequence). The CDR3 is 15 amino acids. CDR3 in DNA: TGTGCCAGCAGTCCCAGTTGGGACAGGGTCAATGAGCAGTTCTTC. It is translated as CASSPSWDRVNEQFF.

CDR3 sequence: CASSATGRETQYF. The CDR3 DNA sequence: TGTGCCAGTAGTGCGACAGGGCGAGAGACCCAGTACTTC. This chain uses TRBV19 with TRBJ2-5; TRBD1 matches 7 bases. Germline V gives CDR1 LNHDA, CDR2 SQIVND (reference sequence). V gave up 5 bases and J gave up 4 bases; unmatched junction bases: 4. The CDR3 extends over 13 amino acids.

The J gene is TRBJ2-7, the V gene TRBV11-2; TRBD2 matches at 13 bases. This CDR3 has 15 amino acids. With 4 bases clipped from V and 0 bases from J, the junction kept 0 bases outside the gene matches. The germline V gene encodes CDR1 SGHAT and CDR2 FQNNGV. The CDR3: CASSWTSGSSYEQYF. CDR3 coding DNA: TGTGCCAGCAGCTGGACTAGCGGGAGCTCCTACGAGCAGTACTTC.

This chain connects TRBV19 to TRBJ2-1; D perhaps matches TRBD2 (6 bases). Germline CDR1 reads LNHDA; CDR2 reads SQIVND (reference sequence). CDR3 size: 14 residues. V lost 3 bases to trimming and J lost 2 bases, with 8 bases between them. The CDR3 loop reads CASSIRETYNEQFF. Here the CDR3 DNA reads TGTGCCAGTAGTATCCGGGAGACCTACAATGAGCAGTTCTTC.

V gene TRBV27 combines with J gene TRBJ2-1, with D possibly matching TRBD2 (6 bases). The germline V gene encodes CDR1 MNHEY and CDR2 SMNVEV (reference sequence). CDR3 length: 16 amino acids. The germline V and J ends were trimmed by 1 base and 4 bases, with 14 bases remaining between them. The CDR3 coding sequence is TGTGCCAGCAGTTTATTTCGAGGACTAATTTACAATGAGCAGTTCTTC. It is translated as CASSLFRGLIYNEQFF.

This sequence joins TRBV7-3 and TRBJ2-5, with 8 bases that match TRBD1. This CDR3 is built from 14 residues. Germline CDR1 reads SGHTA; CDR2 reads FQGTGA. V dropped 4 bases and J dropped 1; count of bases not matched to a gene: 2. The CDR3 sequence: CASSSQGGQETQYF. The DNA of the CDR3 is TGTGCCAGCAGCTCACAGGGGGGCCAAGAGACCCAGTACTTC.

The chain combines TRBV7-2 with TRBJ2-3, with 8 bases identical to TRBD2. The germline V gene encodes CDR1 SGHTA and CDR2 FQGNSA. The CDR3 sequence is 14 residues long. V lost 5 bases and J lost 8; bases outside the gene matches: 9. CDR3 residues: CASSTGGRVGTQYF. In DNA form, the CDR3 reads TGTGCCAGCAGCACGGGGGGGCGCGTGGGTACGCAGTATTTT.

This rearrangement joins TRBV2 to TRBJ2-2; no definite D call. This CDR3 is 12 amino acids long. The germline V gene has CDR1 SNHLY and CDR2 FYNNEI. Trimming pared 7 bases from V and 1 base from J, leaving 4 bases between. The CDR3 spells CASTVNTGELFF. In DNA form, the CDR3 reads TGTGCCAGCACGGTGAACACCGGGGAGCTGTTTTTT.

The rearrangement uses TRBV6-6 and TRBJ2-1, with D hard to call. Germline CDR1 is MNHNY and CDR2 is SVGAGI (reference sequence). This CDR3 has 14 amino acids. Trimming stripped 6 bases from V and 2 bases from J, with 11 bases between. The chain's CDR3 is CASRPTPAYNEQFF. CDR3 DNA sequence: TGTGCCAGCAGACCCACGCCCGCCTACAATGAGCAGTTCTTC.

The chain carries TRBV5-1 and TRBJ2-1; 10 nucleotides agree with TRBD1. The CDR3 totals 15 residues. Germline-derived CDR1 and CDR2 are SGHRS and YFSETQ. With V trimmed by 6 bases and J by 7 bases, 10 bases remained unmatched. The CDR3 nucleotides are TGCGCCAGCAACTCCGGGACAGGGGCGGGGAATGAGCAGTTCTTC. It translates to CASNSGTGAGNEQFF.

The chain recombines TRBV19 with TRBJ2-2; no clear D gene. The CDR3 sequence is 17 residues long. V lost 4 bases to trimming and J lost 6 bases, with 21 bases between them. The V gene's germline CDR1 is LNHDA and CDR2 SQIVND (reference sequence). In nucleotides, the CDR3 is TGTGCCAGTAGTACGATACGAAGGACCCTAACGGCCGGGGAGCTGTTTTTT. This encodes CASSTIRRTLTAGELFF. Looking up the rest from reference TRBV19 and TRBJ2-2 gives the full variable domain: DGGITQSPKYLFRKEGQNVTLSCEQNLNHDAMYWYRQDPGQGLRLIYYSQIVNDFQKGDIAEGYSVSREKKESFPLTVTSAQKNPTAFYLCASSTIRRTLTAGELFFGEGSRLTVL.

The rearrangement links TRBV19 to TRBJ2-1; D is unclear. V was pared by 6 bases and J by 5 bases, with 8 bases between. Per the germline V gene, CDR1 is LNHDA and CDR2 is SQIVND (reference sequence). This CDR3 spans 12 amino acids. The DNA for the CDR3 is TGTGCCAGTAGCCAATGGGACAATGAGCAGTTCTTC. It specifies CASSQWDNEQFF.

The chain joins TRBV19 to TRBJ1-3; D remains ambiguous. V lost 3 bases to trimming and J lost 0 bases, with 15 bases between them. This CDR3 has 17 amino acids. Germline V gene data show CDR1 as LNHDA and CDR2 as SQIVND (reference sequence). The CDR3 DNA is TGTGCCAGTAGTATCAGGAGACAACGCTTCTCTGGAAACACCATATATTTT. It yields the protein CASSIRRQRFSGNTIYF. Based on the CDR3 plus reference TRBV19 and TRBJ1-3, the full variable domain is DGGITQSPKYLFRKEGQNVTLSCEQNLNHDAMYWYRQDPGQGLRLIYYSQIVNDFQKGDIAEGYSVSREKKESFPLTVTSAQKNPTAFYLCASSIRRQRFSGNTIYFGEGSWLTVV.

V usage is TRBV6-5 and J usage is TRBJ1-2, with TRBD1 as a possible D gene (6 bases). The V end was cut by 7 bases, the J end by 3 bases, with 18 bases between. The CDR3 consists of 15 residues. Germline-derived CDR1 and CDR2 are MNHEY and SVGAGI. The CDR3 bases are TGTGCCAGCACCTCGCCGGTTCAGGGGTACTATGGCTACACCTTC. Translation: CASTSPVQGYYGYTF.

This chain uses TRBV10-2 with TRBJ1-1; D may be TRBD1 (5 bases). V lost 7 bases to trimming and J lost 3 bases, with 12 bases between them. Germline V gene lookup returns CDR1 WSHSY and CDR2 SAAADI. This CDR3 region has 13 residues. CDR3 loop: CASTRGRDTEAFF. Written as DNA, the CDR3 is TGCGCCAGCACGAGGGGTAGGGACACTGAAGCTTTCTTT.

The chain links TRBV5-1 to TRBJ1-2, with D possibly TRBD1 on 6 matching bases. Germline CDR1 SGHRS, CDR2 YFSETQ. This CDR3 is built from 15 residues. Between the trimmed V and J ends, which lost 1 base and 3 bases, there was a span of 13 bases. The CDR3 protein is CASSLFSHRDYGYTF. CDR3 sequence (DNA): TGCGCCAGCAGCTTGTTTTCCCACAGGGACTATGGCTACACCTTC.

The chain uses TRBV5-1 and TRBJ1-2; TRBD1 agrees at 10 bases. V was pared by 0 bases and J by 6 bases, with 2 bases of the junction left unmatched. The germline V gene encodes CDR1 SGHRS and CDR2 YFSETQ. CDR3 size: 14 residues. The DNA for the CDR3 is TGCGCCAGCAGCTTGGGACAGGGGGCGGATGGCTACACCTTC. As protein: CASSLGQGADGYTF.

This rearrangement joins TRBV5-5 to TRBJ1-2; no clear D gene. The CDR3 contains 15 residues. The V end was cut by 5 bases, the J end by 0 bases, with 14 bases between. Germline CDR1 reads SGHKS; CDR2 reads YYEKEE (reference sequence). The CDR3 DNA follows: TGTGCCAGCAGTTCCGGTGGGAGAGCTAACTATGGCTACACCTTC. Amino acid sequence: CASSSGGRANYGYTF.

The genes are TRBV6-5 and TRBJ1-5; TRBD1 might be the D (5 bases). The CDR3 spans 14 residues. In germline, CDR1 is MNHEY, CDR2 SVGAGI. V lost 2 bases, J lost 0 bases, and 5 bases lay in between. CDR3: CASSYGGSNQPQHF. The CDR3 nucleotides read TGTGCCAGCAGTTACGGGGGTAGCAATCAGCCCCAGCATTTT.

The chain joins TRBV6-5 to TRBJ1-2; no definite D call. From germline, CDR1 is MNHEY and CDR2 SVGAGI. The CDR3 contains 13 residues. Trimming took 4 bases from V and 5 from J, leaving 11 bases between them. The CDR3 DNA sequence: TGTGCCAGCAGTTCCCGCGGCGGTTATGGCTACACCTTC. Translating gives CASSSRGGYGYTF.